This T cell receptor (beta chain) emerged from a study of cytomegalovirus exposure and HLA in healthy donors. Study in general: The use of the same platform for the 95 to 150 validation repertoires and the roughly 670 first-cohort repertoires was reported by a later analysis.

Sequencing used immunoSEQ multiplex PCR; TCRdb keeps in-frame clones, though not all of them. In the table there are some 120,000 clones, around 96% of which are singletons. On this clone itself: Its antigen is undetermined.

Study observations and caveats: TCR clusters originating in the first cohort tended to co-occur in the roughly 110 validation repertoires, according to a later analysis. Specificity for CMV antigens was confirmed in vitro for a few of the CMV-associated chains.

The length of the CDR3 is 16 residues. CDR1 is SGHTA, CDR2 FQGNSA, per germline. V was pared by 2 bases and J by 5 bases, with 19 bases between. The sequenced sample consisted of PBMCs. The rearrangement uses TRBV7-2 and TRBJ2-7, with D tentatively TRBD1 (6 bases). This sequence was found in a man aged 18 to 29 in good health and CMV-seronegative. CDR3 amino acids: CASSLLSGRGPNEQYF. In nucleotides, the CDR3 is TGTGCCAGCAGCTTATTGTCGGGCAGGGGTCCCAACGAGCAGTACTTC.